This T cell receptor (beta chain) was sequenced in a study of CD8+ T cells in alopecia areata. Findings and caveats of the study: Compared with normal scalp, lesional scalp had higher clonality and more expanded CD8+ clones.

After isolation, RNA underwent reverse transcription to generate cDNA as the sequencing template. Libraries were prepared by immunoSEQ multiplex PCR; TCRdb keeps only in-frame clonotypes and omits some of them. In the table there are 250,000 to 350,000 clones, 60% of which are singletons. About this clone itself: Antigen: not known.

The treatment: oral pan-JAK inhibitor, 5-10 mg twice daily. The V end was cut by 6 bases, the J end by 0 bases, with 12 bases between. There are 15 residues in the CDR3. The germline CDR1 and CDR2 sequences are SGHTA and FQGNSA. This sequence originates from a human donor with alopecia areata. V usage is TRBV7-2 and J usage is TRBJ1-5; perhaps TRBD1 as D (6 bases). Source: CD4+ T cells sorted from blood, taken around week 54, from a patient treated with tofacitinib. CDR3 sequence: CASSPGGVSNQPQHF. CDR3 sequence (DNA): TGTGCCAGCAGTCCGGGGGGCGTTAGCAATCAGCCCCAGCATTTT.